These 18 T cell receptor beta chains were all obtained from the same sample, sequenced in a study of beta chain features in type 1 diabetes (dated by TCRdb to the late 2010s). Library method: the immunoSEQ multiplex PCR assay. All of the isolated RNA was reverse transcribed with the High Capacity cDNA Reverse Transcription Kit, so expressed TCRB transcripts were sequenced. The source is immuneACCESS, and TCRdb retained only in-frame sequences with V and J called. Part of the clones is not carried over; for the studies checked, unresolved V genes explain less than half of this, and the remainder is unexplained. Recorded for this sample are about 320,000 clones; around 13% of them occurred a single time. The top ten clones comprise about 6.6% of the sample. The sample was central memory CD4+ T cells from blood. Receptor source: a man aged 30-40 years in good health.

This clone appeared a few times. The rearrangement joins TRBV19 to TRBJ2-3; a weak D match, TRBD1 (6 bases). V was shortened by 6 bases and J by 2 bases, with 12 bases between the two germline ends. The CDR3 is 14 residues long. The germline CDR1 and CDR2 sequences are LNHDA and SQIVND (reference sequence). The CDR3 coding sequence is TGTGCCAGTAGCCCTAAGGGGGACACAGATACGCAGTATTTT. This gives the protein CASSPKGDTDTQYF.

This chain joins TRBV7-2 and TRBJ1-1; the D is unclear. The V and J ends lost 4 bases and 4 bases respectively, with 10 bases between them. CDR3 size: 13 residues. Germline V gene lookup returns CDR1 SGHTA and CDR2 FQGNSA. CDR3 region: CASSSDFGTEAFF. CDR3 sequence (DNA): TGTGCCAGCAGCTCAGATTTTGGCACTGAAGCTTTCTTT. The full variable domain, in which reference TRBV7-2 and TRBJ1-1 provide the parts outside the CDR3, is GAGVSQSPSNKVTEKGKDVELRCDPISGHTALYWYRQSLGQGLEFLIYFQGNSAPDKSGLPSDRFSAERTGGSVSTLTIQRTQQEDSAVYLCASSSDFGTEAFFGQGTRLTVV.

There are a few counts of this clone. V and J are TRBV30 and TRBJ1-1; unclear D gene. The CDR3 has 16 amino acids. V was cut by 0 bases and J by 0 bases, with 14 bases left in between. Per germline, CDR1 GTSNPN and CDR2 SVGIG (reference sequence). DNA for the CDR3: TGTGCCTGGAGTGTCTGGGGATCCAGTATGAACACTGAAGCTTTCTTT. This encodes CAWSVWGSSMNTEAFF.

This clone has at least ten counts. V usage is TRBV19 and J usage is TRBJ2-1; the D gene could be TRBD1 or TRBD2 (6 bases each). There are 14 residues in the CDR3. V was trimmed by 9 bases and J by 7 bases, leaving 19 bases between them. Germline V lookup: CDR1 LNHDA, CDR2 SQIVND (reference sequence). CDR3 coding DNA: TGTGCCAGCAAGAGGACTATAACAGGGAATGAGCAGTTCTTC. Residues: CASKRTITGNEQFF.

This clone has a handful of counts. The chain has TRBV30 and TRBJ1-5, with D perhaps matching TRBD1 (6 bases). This CDR3 comprises 14 residues. V shed 4 bases and J shed 7 bases, with 17 bases lying between them. The germline gives CDR1 GTSNPN, CDR2 SVGIG (reference sequence). CDR3 sequence (DNA): TGTGCCTGGACTATGACAGGTCGAGGGCAGCCCCAGCATTTT. It yields the protein CAWTMTGRGQPQHF.

This clone occurred a few times. The chain recombines TRBV5-1 with TRBJ2-3; the D is unclear. This CDR3 spans 14 amino acids. Germline-derived CDR1 and CDR2 are SGHRS and YFSETQ. V was shortened by 0 bases and J by 6 bases, with 11 bases between the two germline ends. The CDR3 region is CASSLAQGSDTQYF. In nucleotides, the CDR3 is TGCGCCAGCAGCTTGGCCCAAGGCTCCGATACGCAGTATTTT.

DNA for the CDR3: TGTGCCAGCAGTTTAGGGTGGGGGGCCCCCAATCAGCCCCAGCATTTT. It encodes CASSLGWGAPNQPQHF. The chain links TRBV27 to TRBJ1-5; D is perhaps TRBD1 (6 bases). There are 16 residues in the CDR3. Germline values: CDR1 MNHEY, CDR2 SMNVEV (reference sequence). Between the trimmed V and J ends, which lost 2 bases and 3 bases, there was a span of 14 bases.

In its sample, this clone was seen a few times. V usage is TRBV11-2 and J usage is TRBJ1-2; TRBD1 might be the D (5 bases). The V gene lost 5 bases and the J gene lost 0 bases, with 7 bases spanning the gap. The CDR3 loop spans 13 amino acids. From germline, CDR1 is SGHAT and CDR2 FQNNGV. DNA of the CDR3: TGTGCCAGCAGCCCACAGGCTAACTATGGCTACACCTTC. Translation gives CASSPQANYGYTF.

The chain joins TRBV28 to TRBJ2-7; D is possibly TRBD1 (6 bases). The CDR3 spans 13 residues. Germline CDR1 MDHEN, CDR2 SYDVKM. V was shortened by 6 bases and J by 7 bases, with 16 bases between the two germline ends. CDR3: CASRQDRLGEQYV. CDR3 nucleotide sequence: TGTGCCAGCAGACAAGACAGGCTGGGAGAGCAGTACGTC.

This clone has ten or more counts. Different DNA sequences within this sample yield the same CDR3. The chain uses TRBV28 and TRBJ2-1; 11 positions match TRBD2. The CDR3 totals 16 residues. Per germline, CDR1 MDHEN and CDR2 SYDVKM. J gave up 4 bases and V 3 bases, and 5 bases lay outside the gene matches. CDR3 DNA sequence: TGTGCCAGCAGTTTGCTCGGGACTAGCGGTTACAATGAGCAGTTCTTC. It translates to CASSLLGTSGYNEQFF.

V is TRBV9 and J is TRBJ2-3; D is tentatively TRBD1 or TRBD2 (5 bases each). Trimming left V 4 bases short and J 1 base short, with 10 bases between. Germline CDR1 is SGDLS and CDR2 is YYNGEE. This CDR3 contains 14 residues. Here the CDR3 reads CASSWGTGTDTQYF. The DNA of the CDR3 is TGTGCCAGCAGCTGGGGGACGGGCACAGATACGCAGTATTTT.

This clone has just a few counts. The chain has TRBV7-2 and TRBJ2-2; D unresolved. CDR3 size: 14 residues. V was clipped by 9 bases and J by 0 bases, with 11 bases between them. Germline CDR1 reads SGHTA; CDR2 reads FQGNSA. CDR3 nucleotides: TGTGCCAGTTCGAGCAGACCGAACACCGGGGAGCTGTTTTTT. Protein sequence: CASSSRPNTGELFF.

This clone was seen only a few times. The chain is built from TRBV5-1 and TRBJ2-2; TRBD2 matches 8 bases. The CDR3 runs to 15 residues. Trimming took 3 bases from V and 2 from J; bases not matched to a gene: 3. Per the germline V gene, CDR1 is SGHRS and CDR2 is YFSETQ. This chain's CDR3 is CASSSRGANTGELFF. The DNA for the CDR3 is TGCGCCAGCAGCTCGCGGGGGGCCAACACCGGGGAGCTGTTTTTT.

This clone has just a few counts. This sequence joins TRBV6-5 and TRBJ1-1; D perhaps matches TRBD1 (5 bases). CDR1 is MNHEY and CDR2 is SVGAGI in the germline V gene. The CDR3 has 15 amino acids. Trimming removed 6 bases at V and 0 bases at J, with 14 bases between. This chain's CDR3 is CASSGRGGMNTEAFF. The CDR3 coding sequence is TGTGCCAGCAGCGGTCGTGGGGGGATGAACACTGAAGCTTTCTTT.

This clone showed up many times. The J gene is TRBJ2-3, the V gene TRBV7-2, with 11 bases matching TRBD2. The CDR3 length is 16 residues. CDR1 is SGHTA, CDR2 FQGNSA, per germline. J was trimmed by 2 bases and V by 4 bases; bases with no gene match: 5. CDR3 nucleotides: TGTGCCAGCAGCTCCCGGACTAGCGGGTACACAGATACGCAGTATTTT. As protein: CASSSRTSGYTDTQYF.

The V gene is TRBV5-6, the J gene TRBJ2-7, with 7 bases fitting TRBD2. The V gene's germline CDR1 is SGHDT and CDR2 YYEEEE. There are 15 residues in the CDR3. After removal of 6 bases from V and 3 bases from J, the junction contained 12 bases not matched to a gene. Here the CDR3 reads CASTLGGGSFYEQYV. In nucleotides, the CDR3 is TGTGCCAGCACCCTTGGCGGCGGGAGTTTCTACGAGCAGTACGTC.

The chain links TRBV18 to TRBJ2-7; the D is unclear. The CDR3 extends over 15 amino acids. The germline gives CDR1 KGHSH, CDR2 LQKENI. Between the trimmed V and J ends, which lost 5 bases and 3 bases, there was a span of 17 bases. CDR3 coding DNA: TGTGCCAGCTCATTCCCGTTTGGGCCACTCTACGAGCAGTACGTC. Amino acid sequence: CASSFPFGPLYEQYV.

The gene calls are TRBV30 and TRBJ1-1; D not resolved. Germline values: CDR1 GTSNPN, CDR2 SVGIG (reference sequence). The CDR3 runs 14 residues. V lost 0 bases, J lost 0 bases, and 8 bases lay in between. CDR3 coding DNA: TGTGCCTGGAGTGTAATCGGGGTGAACACTGAAGCTTTCTTT. Its translation is CAWSVIGVNTEAFF.